These T cell receptor beta chains were read from a single sample in a study of shared clonotypes between healthy human individuals. The table came from immunoSEQ multiplex PCR; TCRdb's copy has only in-frame clones and leaves some out. The sample yields some 2 million clones, 85% to 95% seen once. Material for sequencing was naive CD4+ T cells sorted from blood. These receptors were taken from a man between 18 and 29 years old in good health. CDR3s leave out the opening cysteine and the closing phenylalanine or tryptophan.

CDR3 length,V gene,CDR3 protein
12,TRBV7-2,ASSSRQGFQPQH
12,TRBV7-9,ASSQTGVGEKLF
11,TRBV5-1,ASSPGLGETQY
12,TRBV5-1,ASSLDPGTSGYT
11,TRBV10-3,ASEGVPRYGYT
12,TRBV18,ASSAQTISYEQY
12,TRBV5-4,ASSAQGLGETQY
13,TRBV5-1,ASSPTGGAAGVLT
10,TRBV4-1,ASSLTTDTQY
10,TRBV6-5,ASSYGTYGYT
12,TRBV5-1,ASSLRQNTGKLF
9,TRBV5-6,ASSLAIEAF
16,TRBV5-6,ASSLLGLAGRGGETQY
13,TRBV7-2,ASSPGGSTSYEQY
13,TRBV2,ASPFPGQGSYEQY
9,TRBV20-1,SASGAAEAF
11,TRBV5-6,ASSQGLNTEAF
13,TRBV4-1,ASSQLYRGHQPQH
13,TRBV15,ATSGLAGGHNEQF
12,TRBV6-1,ASSADGQNYGYT
13,TRBV13,ASTLGGNSNQPQH
14,TRBV5-1,ASSQSWGGLTDTQY
13,TRBV2,ASSGTGRGTDTQY
12,TRBV7-9,ASSHIVKAYEQY
13,TRBV6-5,ASSPRQGSTGELF
11,TRBV6-6,ASSLDGYTEAF
13,TRBV14,ASSQDLQPIRGYT
14,TRBV7-3,ASSRTGPSSYNEQF
14,TRBV27,ASSSVAGMGNQPQH
13,TRBV6-1,ASKRDRGFEAGYT
12,TRBV6-5,ASSYDDRGLGYT
12,TRBV6-6,ASSPLGRGETQY
12,TRBV15,ATSLPALQETQY
10,TRBV14,ASSQDRRTQY
13,TRBV5-4,ASSLDGTAGSPLH
12,TRBV30,AWSGQGEGTEAF
9,TRBV20-1,SARTPYEQY
12,TRBV7-9,ASSPGQGDYGYT
11,TRBV30,AWSKGIREKLF
10,TRBV10-3,ASSYSADTQY
15,TRBV11-2,ASSQRGSGSSYNEQF
17,TRBV28,ASSPPPGTSGSNTGELF
15,TRBV10-3,AISDRLLPSDNTEAF
13,TRBV5-1,ASSSGPDRVNGYT
13,TRBV19,ASSTRQLYNSPLH
13,TRBV2,ASTLDGGSSYEQY
12,TRBV5-1,ASRPSAGSYEQY
15,TRBV10-3,AISPRQALGTNEKLF
14,TRBV11-1,ASSFVGGLSSYEQY
10,TRBV7-9,ASSSGAPEQY
11,TRBV5-1,ASSYDSSYEQY
10,TRBV18,ASSMYQETQY
13,TRBV27,TSSPRDRSNYGYT
9,TRBV25-1,ASRRGTEAF
14,TRBV4-1,ASSQVIFIWNEKLF
12,TRBV27,ASSLDQRGTEAF